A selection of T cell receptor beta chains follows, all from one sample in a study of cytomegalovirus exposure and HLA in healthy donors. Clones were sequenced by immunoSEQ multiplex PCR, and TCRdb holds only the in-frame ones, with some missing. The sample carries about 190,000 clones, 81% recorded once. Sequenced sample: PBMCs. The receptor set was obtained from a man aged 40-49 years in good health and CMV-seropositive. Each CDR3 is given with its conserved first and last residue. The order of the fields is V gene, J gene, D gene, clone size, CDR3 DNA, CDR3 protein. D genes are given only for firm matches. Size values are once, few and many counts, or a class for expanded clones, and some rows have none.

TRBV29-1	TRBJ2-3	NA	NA	TGCAGCCCGGTACTAGACGAAACAGATACGCAGTATTTT	CSPVLDETDTQYF
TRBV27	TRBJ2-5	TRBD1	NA	TGTGCCAGCAGTATGGGACAGCGCGGGGAGACCCAGTACTTC	CASSMGQRGETQYF
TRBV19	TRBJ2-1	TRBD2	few	TGTGCCAGTAGTATAGGGGGCGGGAGGGCCGATGAAGATGAGCAGTTCTTC	CASSIGGGRADEDEQFF
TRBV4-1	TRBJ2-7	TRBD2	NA	TGCGCCAGCAGCCAATCAACTAGCGGGAGACGGGAGCAGTACTTC	CASSQSTSGRREQYF
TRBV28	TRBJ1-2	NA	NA	TGTGCCAGCAGCCCCTTGAAAAAAAGTATCAGGGCTTCCACCTTC	CASSPLKKSIRASTF
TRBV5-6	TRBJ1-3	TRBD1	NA	TGTGCCAGCAGCCCCATCAATCAGGGGGCCTTTGGAAACACCATATATTTT	CASSPINQGAFGNTIYF
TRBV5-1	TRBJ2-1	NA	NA	TGCGCCAGCAGCTTAAGGACAGTCAATGAGCAGTTCTTC	CASSLRTVNEQFF
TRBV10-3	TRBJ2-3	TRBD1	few	TGTGCCATCAGTGTAGGACAGGGAAGGGATACGCAGTATTTT	CAISVGQGRDTQYF
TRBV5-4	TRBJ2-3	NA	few	TGTGCCAGCAGCTTGGGCCAGCAGGCGGGAACGCAGTATTTT	CASSLGQQAGTQYF
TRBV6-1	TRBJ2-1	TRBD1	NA	TGTGCCAGCAGAGGACAGGGGAGGTACAATGAGCAGTTCTTC	CASRGQGRYNEQFF
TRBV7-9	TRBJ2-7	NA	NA	TGTGCCAGCAGCTTTACTAGCTCCTACGAGCAGTACTTC	CASSFTSSYEQYF
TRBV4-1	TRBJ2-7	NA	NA	TGCGCCAGCAGCCAAAACCCTAGCTACGGGCAGTACTTC	CASSQNPSYGQYF
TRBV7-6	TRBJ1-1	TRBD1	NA	TGTGCCAGCAGCTTAGCGGACAGGGCGGGCACTGAAGCTTTCTTT	CASSLADRAGTEAFF
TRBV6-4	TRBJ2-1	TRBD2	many	TGTGCCAGCAGTGACGGGACTAGCGGCAATGAGCAGTTCTTC	CASSDGTSGNEQFF
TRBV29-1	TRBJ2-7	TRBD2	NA	TGCAGCGTACTAGCGGGACCCTACGAGCAGTACTTC	CSVLAGPYEQYF
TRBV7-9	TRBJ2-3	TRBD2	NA	TGTGCCAGCAGCCCTCTAGCGGGGCGAGATACGCAGTATTTT	CASSPLAGRDTQYF
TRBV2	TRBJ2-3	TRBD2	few	TGTGCCAGCAGCGGGACTACCCCAGATACGCAGTATTTT	CASSGTTPDTQYF
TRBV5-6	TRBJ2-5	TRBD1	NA	TGTGCCAGCACCCCGAAGGGGGCGGAACAAGAGACCCAGTACTTC	CASTPKGAEQETQYF
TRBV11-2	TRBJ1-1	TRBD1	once	TGTGCCAGCAGCTTACCAACAGGGGAGGCTTTCTTT	CASSLPTGEAFF
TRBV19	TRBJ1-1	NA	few	TGTGCCAGCGGAATGGGGGCCACTGAAGCTTTCTTT	CASGMGATEAFF
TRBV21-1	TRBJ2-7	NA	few	TGTGCCAGCAGCAAAGACCACACACCCGGGACTAGCACCTACGAGCAGTACTTC	CASSKDHTPGTSTYEQYF
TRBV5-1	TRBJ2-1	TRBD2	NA	TGCGCCAGCAGCCTCGCTCGGACTAGATTATACAATGAGCAGTTCTTC	CASSLARTRLYNEQFF
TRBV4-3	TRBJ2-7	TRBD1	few	TGCGCCAGCAGCCAAGATGGACAGGGTAGTTTAGAGCAGTACTTC	CASSQDGQGSLEQYF
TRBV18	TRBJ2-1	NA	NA	TGTGCCAGCTCTAATGGGCCCTCCTACAATGAGCAGTTCTTC	CASSNGPSYNEQFF
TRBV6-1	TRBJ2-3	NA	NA	TGTGCCAGCAGTGAACTAGTCATGGCGCGGGATACGCAGTATTTT	CASSELVMARDTQYF
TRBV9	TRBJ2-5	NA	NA	TGTGCCAGCAGCGTAGGGTCAACCGGAGAGACCCAGTACTTC	CASSVGSTGETQYF
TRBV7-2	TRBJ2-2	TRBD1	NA	TGTGCCAGCAGCATCCGACAGGGCGGGGAGCTGTTTTTT	CASSIRQGGELFF
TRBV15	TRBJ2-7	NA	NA	TGTGCCACCAGCAGAGAAGAACTAGCCCGAGAGCAGTACTTC	CATSREELAREQYF
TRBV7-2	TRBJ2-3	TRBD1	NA	TGTGCCAGCAGCGTACAATGGGGGACAGCAACAGATACGCAGTATTTT	CASSVQWGTATDTQYF
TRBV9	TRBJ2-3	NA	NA	TGTGCCAGCAGCGTAGTGGACAACACAGATACGCAGTATTTT	CASSVVDNTDTQYF
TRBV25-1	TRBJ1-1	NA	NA	TGTGCCAGCACGCGGAACACTGAAGCTTTCTTT	CASTRNTEAFF
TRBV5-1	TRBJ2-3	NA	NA	TGCGCCAGCTTCGGGGGGCCTAGCACAGATACGCAGTATTTT	CASFGGPSTDTQYF
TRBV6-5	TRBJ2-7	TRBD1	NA	TGTGCCAGCAGTTACGAGCACAGGGGTAGGTACGAGCAGTACTTC	CASSYEHRGRYEQYF
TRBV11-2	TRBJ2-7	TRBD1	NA	TGTGCCAGCACGCCCCATGGGGACAGAAAGGGCGAGCAGTACTTC	CASTPHGDRKGEQYF
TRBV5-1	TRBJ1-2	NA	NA	TGCGCCAGCAGTATCCAGGGGCAGGAAGCCTATGGCTACACCTTC	CASSIQGQEAYGYTF
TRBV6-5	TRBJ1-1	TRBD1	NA	TGTGCCAGCACCAGGACAGGGGCAGAGAACACTGAAGCTTTCTTT	CASTRTGAENTEAFF
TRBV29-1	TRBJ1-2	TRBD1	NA	TGCAGCGTTGGGGGGACAGGGGGCGACTATGGCTACACCTTC	CSVGGTGGDYGYTF
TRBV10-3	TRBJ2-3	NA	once	TGTGCCATCAGCCAATCCGGGACTACAGATACGCAGTATTTT	CAISQSGTTDTQYF
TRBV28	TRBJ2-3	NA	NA	TGTGCCAGCAGCCCGCGGGGAGGATCACATACGCAGTATTTT	CASSPRGGSHTQYF
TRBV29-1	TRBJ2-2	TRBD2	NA	TGCAGCGTTGGGGGGTTTGGGGTCGGGAGCGGGAACGGGGAGCTGTTTTTT	CSVGGFGVGSGNGELFF
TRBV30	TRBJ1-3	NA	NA	TGCGCCTACTCAGGGTCTGGAAACACCATATATTTT	CAYSGSGNTIYF
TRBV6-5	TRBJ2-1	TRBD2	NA	TGTGCCAGCAGTTTCACCTCAGCGGGAGGCTACAATGAGCAGTTCTTC	CASSFTSAGGYNEQFF
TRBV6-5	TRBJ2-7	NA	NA	TGTGCCAGCAGTAAGACAGGTCCCTACGAGCAGTACTTC	CASSKTGPYEQYF
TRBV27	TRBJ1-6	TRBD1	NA	TGTGCCAGCAGTACCCTCGACAGGGGTGCTTATTCACCCCTCCACTTT	CASSTLDRGAYSPLHF
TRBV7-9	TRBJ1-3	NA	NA	TGTGCCAGCAGCGATAACAGGGCTGGAAACACCATATATTTT	CASSDNRAGNTIYF
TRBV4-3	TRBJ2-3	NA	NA	TGCGCCAGCAGCCAAGGGGGCAATTGGTGGAGTGGCACAGATACGCAGTATTTT	CASSQGGNWWSGTDTQYF
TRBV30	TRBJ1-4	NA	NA	TGTGCCTGGAGTCCCGCAGGGGTATTTGAAAAACTGCTTTTT	CAWSPAGVFEKLLF
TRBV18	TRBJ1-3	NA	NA	TGTGCCAGCTCACCACCGTCGAACCTACCTGGAAACACCATATATTTT	CASSPPSNLPGNTIYF
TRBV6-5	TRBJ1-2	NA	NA	TGTGCCAGCAGTTACTCGGGGCGGTATGGCTACACCTTC	CASSYSGRYGYTF
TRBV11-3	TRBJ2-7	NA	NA	TGTGCCAGCAGCTTGGGCCCGGTGGGTGAGCAGTACTTC	CASSLGPVGEQYF
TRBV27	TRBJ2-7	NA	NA	TGTGCCAGCAGCCCCATGGGGCGACAGCAACCCCTTTACGAGCAGTACTTC	CASSPMGRQQPLYEQYF
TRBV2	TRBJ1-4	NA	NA	TGTGCCACAGCACGCGGGACGGCGGATGAAAAACTGTTTTTT	CATARGTADEKLFF
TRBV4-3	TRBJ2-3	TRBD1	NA	TGCGCCAGCAGCCAAGTTCGGACAGGGGTCACGCCAGATACGCAGTATTTT	CASSQVRTGVTPDTQYF
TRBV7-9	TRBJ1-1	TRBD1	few	TGTGCCAGCAGTTTCCGACAGGGGACCACTGAAGCTTTCTTT	CASSFRQGTTEAFF
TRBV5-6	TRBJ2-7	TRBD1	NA	TGTGCCAGCAGCTTGGAAGCCCGACAGGGGGCTTACGAGCAGTACTTC	CASSLEARQGAYEQYF
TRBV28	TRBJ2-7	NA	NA	TGTGCCAGCAGAGACCCGAGGACAGTTTCCTACGAGCAGTACTTC	CASRDPRTVSYEQYF
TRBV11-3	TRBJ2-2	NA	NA	TGTGCCAGCAGCCCGACTGGGGGGGAGCTGTTTTTT	CASSPTGGELFF
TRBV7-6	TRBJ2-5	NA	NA	TGTGCCAGCAGCCTCAGGGTCGGGAGAGAGACCCAGTACTTC	CASSLRVGRETQYF
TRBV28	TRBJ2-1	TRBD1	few	TGTGCCAGCAGCCCACCGGGACAGGGGTCCTACAATGAGCAGTTCTTC	CASSPPGQGSYNEQFF
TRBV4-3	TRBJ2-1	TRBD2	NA	TGCGCCAGCAGCCCACAGCGGGAGTACTACAATGAGCAGTTCTTC	CASSPQREYYNEQFF